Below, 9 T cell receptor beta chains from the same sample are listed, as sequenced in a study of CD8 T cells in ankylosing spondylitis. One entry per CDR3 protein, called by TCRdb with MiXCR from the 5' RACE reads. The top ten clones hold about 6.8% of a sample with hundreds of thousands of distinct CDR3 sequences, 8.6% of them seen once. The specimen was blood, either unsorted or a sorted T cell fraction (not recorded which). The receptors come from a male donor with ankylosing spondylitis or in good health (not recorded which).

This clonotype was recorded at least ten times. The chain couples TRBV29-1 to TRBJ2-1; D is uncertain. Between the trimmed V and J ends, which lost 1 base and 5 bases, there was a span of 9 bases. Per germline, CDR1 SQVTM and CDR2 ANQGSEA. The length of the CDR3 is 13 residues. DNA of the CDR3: TGCAGCGTTGAAGTGGTGGGTCACAATGAGCAGTTCTTC. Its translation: CSVEVVGHNEQFF.

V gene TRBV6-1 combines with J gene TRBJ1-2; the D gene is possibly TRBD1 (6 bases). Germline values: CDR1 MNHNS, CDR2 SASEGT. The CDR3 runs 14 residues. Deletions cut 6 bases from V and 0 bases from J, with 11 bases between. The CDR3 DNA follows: TGTGCCAGCAGGGGCAGGGGAACTAACTATGGCTACACCTTC. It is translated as CASRGRGTNYGYTF.

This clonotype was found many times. CDR3 sequence reads: CASGRVSSYNEQFF. CDR3 DNA: TGTGCCAGCGGGAGAGTGAGCTCCTACAATGAGCAGTTCTTC. The chain employs TRBV3-1 and TRBJ2-1, with D perhaps TRBD2 (5 bases). Per germline, CDR1 LGHDT and CDR2 YNNKEL (reference sequence). Deletions cut 8 bases from V and 0 bases from J, with 11 bases between. The CDR3 is 14 amino acids.

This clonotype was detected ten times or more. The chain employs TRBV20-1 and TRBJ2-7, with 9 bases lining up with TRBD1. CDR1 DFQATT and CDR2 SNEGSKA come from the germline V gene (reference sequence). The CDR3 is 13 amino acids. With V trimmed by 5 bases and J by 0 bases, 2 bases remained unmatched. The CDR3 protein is CSAAQGASYEQYF. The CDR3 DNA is TGCAGTGCTGCACAGGGGGCCTCCTACGAGCAGTACTTC.

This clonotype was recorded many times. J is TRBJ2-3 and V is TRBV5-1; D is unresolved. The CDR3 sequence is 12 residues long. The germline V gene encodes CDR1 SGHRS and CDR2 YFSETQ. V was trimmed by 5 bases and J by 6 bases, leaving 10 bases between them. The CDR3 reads CASSPSADTQYF. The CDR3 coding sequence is TGCGCCAGCAGTCCAAGTGCTGATACGCAGTATTTT. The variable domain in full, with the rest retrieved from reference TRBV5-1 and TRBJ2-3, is KAGVTQTPRYLIKTRGQQVTLSCSPISGHRSVSWYQQTPGQGLQFLFEYFSETQRNKGNFPGRFSGRQFSNSRSEMNVSTLELGDSALYLCASSPSADTQYFGPGTRLTVL.

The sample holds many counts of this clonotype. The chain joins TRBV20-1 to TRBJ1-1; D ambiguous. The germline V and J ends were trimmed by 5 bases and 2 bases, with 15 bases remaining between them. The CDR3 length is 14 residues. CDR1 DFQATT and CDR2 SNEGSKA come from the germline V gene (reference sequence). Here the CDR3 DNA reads TGCAGTGCTCTCCAAAGGCAGTACAACACTGAAGCTTTCTTT. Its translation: CSALQRQYNTEAFF.

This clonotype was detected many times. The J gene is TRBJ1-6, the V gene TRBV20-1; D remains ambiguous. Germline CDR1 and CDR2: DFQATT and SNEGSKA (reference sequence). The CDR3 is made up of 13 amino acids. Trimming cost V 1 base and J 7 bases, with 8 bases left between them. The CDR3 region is CSARGRINSPLHF. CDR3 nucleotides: TGCAGTGCTAGAGGACGGATCAATTCACCCCTCCACTTT.

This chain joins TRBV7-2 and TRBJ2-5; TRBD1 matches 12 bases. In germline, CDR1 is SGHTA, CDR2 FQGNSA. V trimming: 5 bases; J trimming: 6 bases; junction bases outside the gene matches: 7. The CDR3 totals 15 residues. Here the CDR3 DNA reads TGTGCCAGCAGCCCGTCCGGGACAGGGGGCAAGACCCAGTACTTC. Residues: CASSPSGTGGKTQYF.

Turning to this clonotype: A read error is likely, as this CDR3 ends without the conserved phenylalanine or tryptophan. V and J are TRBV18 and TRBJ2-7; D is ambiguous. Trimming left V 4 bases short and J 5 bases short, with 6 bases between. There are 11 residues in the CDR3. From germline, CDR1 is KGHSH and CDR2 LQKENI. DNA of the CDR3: TGTGCCAGCTCACTAACCGACGAGCAGTACTCC. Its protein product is CASSLTDEQYS.